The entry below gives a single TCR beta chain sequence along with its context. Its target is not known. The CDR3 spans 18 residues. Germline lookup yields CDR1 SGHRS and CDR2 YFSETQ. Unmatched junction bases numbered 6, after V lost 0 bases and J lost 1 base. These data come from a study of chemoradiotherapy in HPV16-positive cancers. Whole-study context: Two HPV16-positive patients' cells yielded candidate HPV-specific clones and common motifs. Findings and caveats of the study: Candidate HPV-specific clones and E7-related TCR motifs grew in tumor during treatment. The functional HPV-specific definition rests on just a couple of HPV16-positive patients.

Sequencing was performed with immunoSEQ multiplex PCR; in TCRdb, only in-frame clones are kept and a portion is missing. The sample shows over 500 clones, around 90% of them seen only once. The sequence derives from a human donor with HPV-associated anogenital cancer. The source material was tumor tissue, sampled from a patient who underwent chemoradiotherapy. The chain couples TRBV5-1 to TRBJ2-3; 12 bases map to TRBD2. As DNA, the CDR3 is TGCGCCAGCAGCTTGGCCCCTAGCGGGGGGGCTGGCACAGATACGCAGTATTTT. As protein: CASSLAPSGGAGTDTQYF.